The present entry profiles one T cell receptor beta chain with its context. What it binds is not known. Researchers grouped second doses given at about 4 or about 12 weeks into one pool. Generated by immunoSEQ multiplex PCR, the TCRdb table keeps only in-frame clones and is missing some. Among fewer than 110,000 clones listed, around 87% were seen once. The data derive from a study of T cell responses to AZD1222 COVID-19 vaccine. Whole-study results and caveats: At baseline, seropositivity was found in only five or six AZD1222 recipients. Nearly half of spike-specific TCRs reportedly target variant regions that are unmutated in the B.1.351 and B.1.1.7 variants. Mostly white British, mostly female donors; authors suggested clonal diversity may be underestimated.

The source was peripheral blood, collected 28 days after the second AZD1222 dose. The clonotype comes from an adult who received the AZD1222 COVID-19 vaccine.

The CDR3 here is CASSFHTGTYEQYF. The CDR3, as DNA: TGTGCCAGCAGCTTTCACACGGGGACCTACGAGCAGTACTTC. The J gene is TRBJ2-7, the V gene TRBV7-2; maybe TRBD2 (5 bases). CDR3 size: 14 residues. The V end lost 3 bases, the J end lost 2 bases, and 11 bases lay between the germline ends. The germline CDR1 and CDR2 sequences are SGHTA and FQGNSA.